The 28 T cell receptor beta chains below were found in one sample sequenced in a study of identical twins. TCRdb processed the 5' RACE reads anew with MiXCR; each CDR3 protein has one entry. Among approximately 300,000 distinct CDR3 sequences listed, more than 8% were seen once. This same sample was also taken into another study, of yellow fever vaccine responses in identical twins.

The sequencing input was CD8+ T cells sorted from blood. These TCRs come from a woman in her late teens or twenties in good health.

V and J are TRBV15 and TRBJ2-7, with D possibly TRBD2 on 6 matching bases. The CDR3 is 12 residues long. The ends were cut back, 0 bases at V and 7 bases at J, with 7 bases in the middle. CDR1 and CDR2 (germline): LNHNV, YYDKDF (reference sequence). The CDR3 DNA sequence: TGTGCCACCAGCAGAGATGCGGGGGAGCAGTACTTC. Its translation: CATSRDAGEQYF.

Ten or more counts support this clonotype. The gene calls are TRBV7-9 and TRBJ1-1; possibly TRBD1 for D (6 bases). CDR3 length equals 13 residues. V shed 5 bases and J shed 7 bases, with 14 bases lying between them. Germline CDR1 and CDR2: SEHNR and FQNEAQ (reference sequence). The CDR3 DNA is TGTGCCAGCAGCCCAACAGGGAACCTTGAAGCTTTCTTT. Its protein is CASSPTGNLEAFF. The variable domain in full, with the rest retrieved from reference TRBV7-9 and TRBJ1-1, is DTGVSQNPRHKITKRGQNVTFRCDPISEHNRLYWYRQTLGQGPEFLTYFQNEAQLEKSRLLSDRFSAERPKGSFSTLEIQRTEQGDSAMYLCASSPTGNLEAFFGQGTRLTVV.

The chain links TRBV6-1 to TRBJ1-5; D uncertain. CDR1 and CDR2 (germline): MNHNS, SASEGT. The V end lost 6 bases, the J end lost 6 bases, and 21 bases lay between the germline ends. The CDR3 is 16 amino acids. As DNA, the CDR3 is TGTGCCAGCAGCCTCGCGGGAGAGGGATTCTCTCAGCCCCAGCATTTT. Protein product: CASSLAGEGFSQPQHF.

This clonotype was counted a few times. The chain couples TRBV2 to TRBJ2-3; 16 bases fit TRBD2. CDR3 length: 21 amino acids. After removal of 4 bases from V and 3 bases from J, the junction contained 16 bases not matched to a gene. From germline, CDR1 is SNHLY and CDR2 FYNNEI. The CDR3 coding sequence is TGTGCCAGCAGTGCGTTCCCGGGACTAGCGGGGGGGCCGTCCGGGACAGATACGCAGTATTTT. Encoded protein: CASSAFPGLAGGPSGTDTQYF.

This clonotype was detected many times. V gene TRBV4-3 combines with J gene TRBJ1-1, with unresolved D. The V gene's germline CDR1 is LGHNA and CDR2 YSLEER. V was trimmed by 0 bases and J by 1 base, leaving 9 bases between them. CDR3 length: 15 residues. The CDR3 spells CASSQDRWENTEAFF. CDR3 in DNA: TGCGCCAGCAGCCAAGATAGGTGGGAGAACACTGAAGCTTTCTTT.

A few counts support this clonotype. The gene calls are TRBV5-6 and TRBJ1-5; D not resolved. Trimming removed 0 bases from V and 6 bases from J, with 10 bases in between. The germline gives CDR1 SGHDT, CDR2 YYEEEE. This CDR3 is built from 14 residues. As DNA, the CDR3 is TGTGCCAGCAGCTTGGTCGCAGATAGTCAGCCCCAGCATTTT. Translated: CASSLVADSQPQHF.

The V gene is TRBV9, the J gene TRBJ2-5; TRBD2 agrees at 8 bases. Looked up from germline, CDR1 is SGDLS and CDR2 is YYNGEE. This CDR3 is built from 15 residues. The V gene end was trimmed by 3 bases and the J gene end by 5 bases; junction bases not matched to a gene: 9. The CDR3 is CASSDEREREETQYF. CDR3 bases: TGTGCCAGCAGCGATGAGCGGGAGCGGGAGGAGACCCAGTACTTC. The full variable domain, rest sourced from reference TRBV9 and TRBJ2-5, is DSGVTQTPKHLITATGQRVTLRCSPRSGDLSVYWYQQSLDQGLQFLIQYYNGEERAKGNILERFSAQQFPDLHSELNLSSLELGDSALYFCASSDEREREETQYFGPGTRLLVL.

In this sample, this clonotype turned up a few times. V gene TRBV15 combines with J gene TRBJ2-2; a weak D match, TRBD1 (6 bases). Germline V gene sequence: CDR1 LNHNV, CDR2 YYDKDF (reference sequence). The CDR3 extends over 18 amino acids. V lost 1 base to trimming and J lost 2 bases, with 17 bases between them. The CDR3 coding sequence is TGTGCCACCAGCAGAGGTGTGGGGGCCGCTTTTAACACCGGGGAGCTGTTTTTT. This gives the protein CATSRGVGAAFNTGELFF.

This clonotype was seen a handful of times. The chain employs TRBV4-1 and TRBJ2-5; TRBD2 matches 9 bases. The CDR3 is 16 amino acids. The ends lost 3 bases at V and 1 base at J; junction bases unmatched: 6. In germline, CDR1 is MGHRA, CDR2 YSYEKL. The CDR3 nucleotides are TGCGCCAGCAGCCAGCGACTAGCGGCAACCCAAGAGACCCAGTACTTC. Translation gives CASSQRLAATQETQYF.

V gene TRBV4-1 combines with J gene TRBJ1-1, with D unclear. CDR1 is MGHRA, CDR2 YSYEKL, per germline. This CDR3 comprises 14 residues. The V end was cut by 0 bases, the J end by 5 bases, with 10 bases between. CDR3 sequence: CASSQEDGETEAFF. DNA for the CDR3: TGCGCCAGCAGCCAAGAAGATGGGGAGACTGAAGCTTTCTTT.

This clonotype was seen at least ten times. This chain connects TRBV7-9 to TRBJ2-1; 8 bases line up with TRBD1. Germline assignment: CDR1 SEHNR and CDR2 FQNEAQ (reference sequence). The trim removed 5 bases at V and 6 bases at J, leaving 3 bases unmatched. The CDR3 runs 13 residues. CDR3 protein: CASSPTGVNEQFF. CDR3 nucleotides: TGTGCCAGCAGCCCGACAGGGGTCAATGAGCAGTTCTTC.

The rearrangement uses TRBV5-1 and TRBJ2-7, with D uncertain. The V gene's germline CDR1 is SGHRS and CDR2 YFSETQ. This CDR3 region has 14 residues. The V and J ends lost 0 bases and 5 bases respectively, with 12 bases between them. CDR3 DNA: TGCGCCAGCAGCTTGGTGCCACCACGGGACGAGCAGTACTTC. This gives the protein CASSLVPPRDEQYF.

The chain has TRBV12-3 or TRBV12-4 and TRBJ2-1; a possible D gene is TRBD2 (6 bases). V lost 6 bases to trimming and J lost 4 bases, with 7 bases between them. The CDR3 consists of 12 residues. The CDR3 bases are TGTGCCAGCAGAGGACTATACAATGAGCAGTTCTTC. Its translation is CASRGLYNEQFF.

This clonotype showed up just a few times. This chain uses TRBV28 with TRBJ2-1; 10 bases match TRBD2. This CDR3 contains 16 residues. Germline V gene lookup returns CDR1 MDHEN and CDR2 SYDVKM. V shed 0 bases and J 6 bases; nucleotides not matched to a gene: 5. The DNA for the CDR3 is TGTGCCAGCAGTTTATGGTTAGCGGGAGGAGGCAATGAGCAGTTCTTC. It codes for CASSLWLAGGGNEQFF.

This clonotype was detected ten times or more. The V and J genes are TRBV27 and TRBJ2-7; TRBD2 matches at 10 bases. Germline CDR1 reads MNHEY; CDR2 reads SMNVEV (reference sequence). This CDR3 region has 13 residues. Trimming took 2 bases from V and 5 from J; bases not matched to a gene: 0. The CDR3 loop is CASSLSGRDEQYF. The DNA of the CDR3 is TGTGCCAGCAGTTTAAGCGGGAGGGACGAGCAGTACTTC.

The chain carries TRBV11-2 and TRBJ2-1; 11 bases map to TRBD1. The V gene's germline CDR1 is SGHAT and CDR2 FQNNGV. This CDR3 region has 16 residues. J lost 7 bases, V lost 5 bases, and 10 bases had no gene match. The CDR3 bases are TGTGCCAGCAGCACACCGGGACAGGGGGGAAAGAATGAGCAGTTCTTC. Translated: CASSTPGQGGKNEQFF.

This clonotype was observed many times. As DNA, the CDR3 is TGTGCCAGCAGCCTATCCGGACTAGCGGGAGTTAATGAGCAGTTCTTC. Translating it yields CASSLSGLAGVNEQFF. The V and J genes are TRBV7-9 and TRBJ2-1; 13 nucleotides align to TRBD2. Germline values: CDR1 SEHNR, CDR2 FQNEAQ (reference sequence). CDR3 length equals 16 residues. With 5 bases clipped from V and 7 bases from J, the junction kept 8 bases outside the gene matches.

This chain links TRBV4-3 with TRBJ2-1; D is unresolved. V lost 0 bases, J lost 0 bases, and 9 bases lay in between. Germline V lookup: CDR1 LGHNA, CDR2 YSLEER. This CDR3 is built from 16 residues. Here the CDR3 DNA reads TGCGCCAGCAGCCAAGACCGACCGGGCTCCTACAATGAGCAGTTCTTC. This encodes CASSQDRPGSYNEQFF.

The chain recombines TRBV5-1 with TRBJ2-3, with TRBD2 as a possible D gene (5 bases). CDR1 SGHRS and CDR2 YFSETQ come from the germline V gene. Between the trimmed V and J ends, which lost 3 bases and 0 bases, there was a span of 14 bases. This CDR3 region has 16 residues. Here the CDR3 reads CASSSLTRESTDTQYF. The DNA of the CDR3 is TGCGCCAGCAGCTCGCTTACTAGGGAAAGCACAGATACGCAGTATTTT.

This clonotype came up a few times. This chain connects TRBV27 to TRBJ2-1, with TRBD2 matching over 7 bases. J lost 7 bases, V lost 5 bases, and 8 bases had no gene match. The CDR3 runs 14 residues. Germline CDR1 reads MNHEY; CDR2 reads SMNVEV (reference sequence). The CDR3 coding sequence is TGTGCCAGCAGTATTCTAGCGGCTGATAATGAGCAGTTCTTC. Its protein product is CASSILAADNEQFF.

J is TRBJ2-3 and V is TRBV10-3, with TRBD2 identical over 8 bases. J lost 4 bases, V lost 0 bases, and 12 bases had no gene match. Germline assignment: CDR1 ENHRY and CDR2 SYGVKD. The CDR3 has 18 amino acids. This CDR3 is CAISESRGASGSSDTQYF. The CDR3 coding sequence is TGTGCCATCAGTGAGTCGAGGGGAGCCAGCGGGAGTTCAGATACGCAGTATTTT.

With respect to this clonotype: The CDR3 ends on some other residue instead of the conserved phenylalanine or tryptophan, so this is likely a read error. The DNA is omitted, as the CDR3 cannot be located on it reliably, and the CDR3 follows TCRdb's listing. The chain couples TRBV5-6 to TRBJ2-7; TRBD1 is the table's D call, not checked against the DNA. The CDR3 length is 13 residues, termini included. Germline-derived CDR1 and CDR2 are SGHDT and YYEEEE. The CDR3 loop is CASSLVGQLDFSL.

There are a few counts of this clonotype. The chain links TRBV5-5 to TRBJ2-1; perhaps TRBD2 as D (6 bases). This CDR3 is 18 amino acids long. V was clipped by 7 bases and J by 8 bases, with 31 bases between them. Germline-derived CDR1 and CDR2 are SGHKS and YYEKEE (reference sequence). CDR3 residues: CASPTLGGSYMLVHEQFF. CDR3 coding DNA: TGTGCCAGCCCTACCCTCGGGGGTAGCTATATGTTGGTCCATGAGCAGTTCTTC. The variable domain in full, completed from reference TRBV5-5 and TRBJ2-1, reads DAGVTQSPTHLIKTRGQQVTLRCSPISGHKSVSWYQQVLGQGPQFIFQYYEKEERGRGNFPDRFSARQFPNYSSELNVNALLLGDSALYLCASPTLGGSYMLVHEQFFGPGTRLTVL.

The rearrangement joins TRBV7-9 to TRBJ2-3, with 15 nucleotides matching TRBD2. Germline CDR1 reads SEHNR; CDR2 reads FQNEAQ (reference sequence). V lost 5 bases to trimming and J lost 6 bases; unmatched junction nucleotides: 3. This CDR3 has 15 residues. The CDR3 spells CASSLGTSGGDTQYF. The CDR3 nucleotides read TGTGCCAGCAGCCTCGGGACTAGCGGGGGGGATACGCAGTATTTT.

This clonotype was picked up a small number of times. The rearrangement joins TRBV5-5 to TRBJ2-3; TRBD1 matches at 9 bases. The ends lost 3 bases at V and 2 bases at J; junction bases unmatched: 7. Looked up from germline, CDR1 is SGHKS and CDR2 is YYEKEE (reference sequence). The CDR3 sequence is 16 residues long. CDR3 amino acids: CASSSGQGTPTDTQYF. CDR3 DNA: TGTGCCAGCAGCTCGGGACAGGGTACCCCCACAGATACGCAGTATTTT.

The table lists this clonotype with a few counts. The chain employs TRBV12-3 or TRBV12-4 and TRBJ2-5; either TRBD1 or TRBD2 may supply D (5 bases each). The CDR3 spans 12 residues. V lost 7 bases to trimming and J lost 12 bases, with 18 bases between them. The CDR3 reads CASTPDGTLKYF. CDR3 nucleotides: TGTGCCAGCACACCCGACGGGACCCTAAAGTACTTC.

This clonotype was counted ten times or more. The rearrangement uses TRBV12-3 or TRBV12-4 and TRBJ1-5; D gene ambiguous. The CDR3 has 15 residues. V lost 7 bases, J lost 3 bases, and 16 bases lay in between. CDR3 amino acids: CASIPGPTPNQPQHF. In nucleotides, the CDR3 is TGTGCCAGCATTCCCGGACCAACTCCCAATCAGCCCCAGCATTTT.

To note about this clonotype: Compared with germline, one end of the junction differs, possibly owing to a read error. The V gene is TRBV7-2, the J gene TRBJ2-2; D possibly matches TRBD1 or TRBD2 (6 bases each). Germline CDR1 is SGHTA and CDR2 is FQGNSA. CDR3 length: 18 residues. This CDR3 is CASSLAWRVAGATGGLFF. The CDR3 bases are TGTGCCAGCAGCTTAGCCTGGAGGGTCGCAGGGGCCACCGGGGGGCTGTTTTTT.